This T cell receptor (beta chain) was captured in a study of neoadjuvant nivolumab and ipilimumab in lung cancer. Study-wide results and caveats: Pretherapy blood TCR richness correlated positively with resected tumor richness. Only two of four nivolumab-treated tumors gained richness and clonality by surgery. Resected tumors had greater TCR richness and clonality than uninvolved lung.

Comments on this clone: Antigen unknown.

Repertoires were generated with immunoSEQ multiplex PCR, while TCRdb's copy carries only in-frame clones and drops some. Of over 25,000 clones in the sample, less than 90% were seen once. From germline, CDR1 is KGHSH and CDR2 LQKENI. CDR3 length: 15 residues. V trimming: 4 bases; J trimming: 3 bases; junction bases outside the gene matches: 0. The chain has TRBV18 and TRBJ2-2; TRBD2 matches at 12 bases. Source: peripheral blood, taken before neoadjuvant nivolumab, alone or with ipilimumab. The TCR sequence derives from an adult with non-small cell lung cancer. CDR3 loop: CASSRLAGDTGELFF. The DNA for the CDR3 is TGTGCCAGCTCACGACTAGCGGGGGACACCGGGGAGCTGTTTTTT.